Reported below is one T cell receptor beta chain. Germline assignment: CDR1 SGHAT and CDR2 FQNNGV. V lost 3 bases to trimming and J lost 0 bases, with 8 bases between them. The CDR3 is made up of 14 amino acids. These data come from a study of cytomegalovirus exposure and HLA in healthy donors. In the PCR, 60 Vbeta and 13 Jbeta primers were used. Generated by immunoSEQ multiplex PCR, the TCRdb table keeps only in-frame clones and is missing some. The data show about 77,000 clones, approximately 80% seen once. The sample taken for sequencing was PBMCs. The source of this sequence is a man aged 35 to 55 in good health and CMV-seronegative. This sequence joins TRBV11-2 and TRBJ1-2; D is uncertain. CDR3 coding DNA: TGTGCCAGCAGCTTGGGCAGAGCTAACTATGGCTACACCTTC. This gives the protein CASSLGRANYGYTF.